Following are 20 T cell receptor beta chains from one sample sequenced in a study of response to subunit inactivated influenza vaccine. TCRdb re-called the RT-PCR reads through MiXCR, storing one row per CDR3 protein. This table holds 650,000 to 700,000 distinct CDR3 sequences, around a sixth found once. Sample: PBMCs from blood, taken roughly 12 days after vaccination. These receptors originate from a man aged 50 to 60 who received an inactivated influenza vaccine.

This clonotype was detected only a few times. The chain couples TRBV28 to TRBJ2-3; TRBD2 matches 9 bases. This CDR3 spans 16 amino acids. Germline CDR1 and CDR2: MDHEN and SYDVKM. V gave up 5 bases and J gave up 4 bases; unmatched junction bases: 10. The CDR3 region is CASSTLLAGQSDTQYF. CDR3 coding DNA: TGTGCCAGCAGTACTTTACTAGCGGGCCAGTCAGATACGCAGTATTTT.

This clonotype was seen a few times. The chain carries TRBV5-6 and TRBJ2-3, with 10 bases identical to TRBD2. With 4 bases clipped from V and 4 bases from J, the junction kept 6 bases outside the gene matches. The V gene's germline CDR1 is SGHDT and CDR2 YYEEEE. This CDR3 is built from 15 residues. CDR3 nucleotides: TGTGCCAGCAGCCGGAAGGGACTAGCGCCAGATACGCAGTATTTT. It codes for CASSRKGLAPDTQYF.

The CDR3 DNA sequence: TGTGCCACCAGCTCGGACATCTCCTACGAGCAGTACTTC. Its protein product is CATSSDISYEQYF. The chain employs TRBV15 and TRBJ2-7, with TRBD1 as a possible D gene (5 bases). CDR3 length equals 13 residues. The germline gives CDR1 LNHNV, CDR2 YYDKDF (reference sequence). V was trimmed by 5 bases and J by 0 bases, leaving 8 bases between them.

The chain links TRBV6-1 to TRBJ1-5; TRBD1 matches 7 bases. There are 14 residues in the CDR3. With 6 bases clipped from V and 3 bases from J, the junction kept 5 bases outside the gene matches. Germline CDR1 and CDR2: MNHNS and SASEGT. The CDR3 DNA is TGTGCCAGCAGAAAGGGACAGAACAATCAGCCCCAGCATTTT. Amino acids: CASRKGQNNQPQHF.

This clonotype came up a few times. The V gene is TRBV5-1, the J gene TRBJ1-3; D unclear. Germline loops: CDR1 SGHRS, CDR2 YFSETQ. The V end lost 1 base, the J end lost 2 bases, and 16 bases lay between the germline ends. This CDR3 has 17 amino acids. The CDR3 sequence: CASSLLQLGTAGNTIYF. CDR3 nucleotides: TGCGCCAGCAGCTTGTTGCAGTTAGGAACGGCTGGAAACACCATATATTTT.

The chain recombines TRBV6-1 with TRBJ2-5; TRBD2 might be the D (5 bases). The germline V gene has CDR1 MNHNS and CDR2 SASEGT. The CDR3 has 14 residues. Trimming took off 7 bases at V and 5 bases at J, with 17 bases between the two ends. The CDR3 DNA is TGTGCCAGCAAACAGCCCAGCGGAGTTGAGACCCAGTACTTC. Its translation is CASKQPSGVETQYF.

This clonotype came up many times. The genes are TRBV15 and TRBJ2-5; 8 nucleotides line up with TRBD1. Germline V gene data show CDR1 as LNHNV and CDR2 as YYDKDF (reference sequence). This CDR3 has 16 residues. V dropped 3 bases and J dropped 4; count of bases not matched to a gene: 10. CDR3 loop: CATSRVAGQGTETQYF. The CDR3 DNA reads TGTGCCACCAGCAGGGTCGCCGGACAGGGAACAGAGACCCAGTACTTC.

This chain joins TRBV5-1 and TRBJ2-5; no clear D gene. Per germline, CDR1 SGHRS and CDR2 YFSETQ. The germline V and J ends were trimmed by 1 base and 4 bases, with 8 bases remaining between them. The CDR3 has 13 residues. Here the CDR3 reads CASSLSLRETQYF. As DNA, the CDR3 is TGCGCCAGCAGCTTGTCCCTGCGAGAGACCCAGTACTTC.

The CDR3 sequence: CATSEGRLTNTGELFF. The CDR3 DNA follows: TGTGCCACCAGTGAGGGGAGGTTGACGAACACCGGGGAGCTGTTTTTT. The V call is TRBV24-1, the J call TRBJ2-2, with a possible D match to TRBD2 (6 bases). Germline V CDR1 and CDR2: KGHDR, SFDVKD. CDR3 length equals 16 residues. V was shortened by 4 bases and J by 0 bases, with 11 bases between the two germline ends.

The J gene is TRBJ1-1, the V gene TRBV15; D remains unclear. CDR1 is LNHNV, CDR2 YYDKDF, per germline (reference sequence). The CDR3 is 14 amino acids. Trimming removed 8 bases at V and 8 bases at J, with 21 bases between. CDR3 bases: TGTGCCACCTCGAACCCCTTAGGGCCAGCCGAAGCTTTCTTT. Translation: CATSNPLGPAEAFF.

This clonotype was recorded a few times. The CDR3 nucleotides read TGCGCCAGCAGCTTGGATGGTCTACCCCAGGAGACCCAGTACTTC. Translation: CASSLDGLPQETQYF. This chain joins TRBV5-1 and TRBJ2-5; D not resolved. From germline, CDR1 is SGHRS and CDR2 YFSETQ. With 0 bases removed from V and 5 bases from J, the gap between germline ends came to 14 bases. The CDR3 is 15 amino acids. Looking up the rest from reference TRBV5-1 and TRBJ2-5 gives the full variable domain: KAGVTQTPRYLIKTRGQQVTLSCSPISGHRSVSWYQQTPGQGLQFLFEYFSETQRNKGNFPGRFSGRQFSNSRSEMNVSTLELGDSALYLCASSLDGLPQETQYFGPGTRLLVL.

This clonotype was seen only a few times. The chain is built from TRBV10-3 and TRBJ2-7; 7 bases are shared with TRBD2. The trim removed 8 bases at V and 6 bases at J, leaving 4 bases unmatched. Germline loops: CDR1 ENHRY, CDR2 SYGVKD. The CDR3 extends over 11 amino acids. CDR3 in amino acids: CAIWGGGEQYF. The CDR3 coding sequence is TGTGCCATCTGGGGGGGAGGCGAGCAGTACTTC.

This chain joins TRBV7-2 and TRBJ2-7; 8 bases agree with TRBD2. There are 15 residues in the CDR3. With V trimmed by 5 bases and J by 2 bases, 8 bases remained unmatched. Germline values: CDR1 SGHTA, CDR2 FQGNSA. CDR3 region: CASSIGGGTAYEQYF. For the CDR3, the DNA is TGTGCCAGCAGCATAGGCGGGGGGACCGCCTACGAGCAGTACTTC.

This clonotype was observed many times. The chain carries TRBV20-1 and TRBJ1-2; D is unclear. The CDR3 loop spans 9 amino acids. The V end lost 6 bases, the J end lost 6 bases, and 5 bases lay between the germline ends. Germline loops: CDR1 DFQATT, CDR2 SNEGSKA (reference sequence). The CDR3 reads CSATHGYTF. CDR3 DNA: TGCAGTGCCACACATGGCTACACCTTC.

This clonotype was observed a handful of times. The V gene is TRBV7-2, the J gene TRBJ2-7, with D tentatively TRBD1 or TRBD2 (5 bases each). The CDR3 is 14 amino acids. CDR1 is SGHTA, CDR2 FQGNSA, per germline. V was pared by 5 bases and J by 5 bases, with 16 bases between. In DNA form, the CDR3 reads TGTGCCAGCAGCCGGGACCGAGCTTTAGACGAGCAGTACTTC. Protein: CASSRDRALDEQYF.

Many counts were recorded for this clonotype. This sequence joins TRBV20-1 and TRBJ1-2, with a tentative D call TRBD1 (5 bases). The germline V gene encodes CDR1 DFQATT and CDR2 SNEGSKA (reference sequence). This CDR3 is built from 18 residues. V lost 3 bases and J 7 bases, leaving 30 bases between the germline ends. CDR3 DNA sequence: TGCAGTGCTAGGGTCGGCTTAGGAGCCGGGGGGGGTGACAGTGGCTACACCTTC. Its translation: CSARVGLGAGGGDSGYTF.

The chain is built from TRBV7-8 and TRBJ2-1; D unresolved. Germline V gene sequence: CDR1 SGHVS, CDR2 FQNEAQ. V lost 3 bases and J lost 9, with 12 bases in between. The CDR3 totals 13 residues. The CDR3 here is CASSLRSDGEQFF. CDR3 nucleotides: TGTGCCAGCAGCTTGAGAAGCGACGGTGAGCAGTTCTTC. Full variable domain (rest looked up from reference TRBV7-8 and TRBJ2-1): GAGVSQSPRYKVAKRGQDVALRCDPISGHVSLFWYQQALGQGPEFLTYFQNEAQLDKSGLPSDRFFAERPEGSVSTLKIQRTQQEDSAVYLCASSLRSDGEQFFGPGTRLTVL.

This clonotype was observed at least ten times. The chain has TRBV12-3 or TRBV12-4 and TRBJ2-7; 11 bases align to TRBD1. Trimming at V came to 4 bases and at J to 6 bases, leaving 5 bases not matched to a gene. CDR3 length: 14 residues. In DNA, the CDR3 is TGTGCCAGCAGTTCCCGGACAGGGGGCCCCGAGCAGTACTTC. This gives the protein CASSSRTGGPEQYF.

The genes are TRBV15 and TRBJ2-1, with 9 bases that match TRBD2. Germline CDR1 and CDR2: LNHNV and YYDKDF (reference sequence). This CDR3 is 15 amino acids long. J lost 4 bases, V lost 0 bases, and 1 base had no gene match. The CDR3 loop reads CATSRELAGYNEQFF. The CDR3 nucleotides read TGTGCCACCAGCAGAGAACTAGCGGGTTACAATGAGCAGTTCTTC.

The chain recombines TRBV10-3 with TRBJ2-2, with D perhaps TRBD1 (5 bases). CDR3 length: 16 amino acids. Looked up from germline, CDR1 is ENHRY and CDR2 is SYGVKD. Deletions cut 3 bases from V and 1 base from J, with 12 bases between. The CDR3 spells CAISDSGPGNTGELFF. In DNA form, the CDR3 reads TGTGCCATCAGTGATTCAGGGCCGGGGAACACCGGGGAGCTGTTTTTT.